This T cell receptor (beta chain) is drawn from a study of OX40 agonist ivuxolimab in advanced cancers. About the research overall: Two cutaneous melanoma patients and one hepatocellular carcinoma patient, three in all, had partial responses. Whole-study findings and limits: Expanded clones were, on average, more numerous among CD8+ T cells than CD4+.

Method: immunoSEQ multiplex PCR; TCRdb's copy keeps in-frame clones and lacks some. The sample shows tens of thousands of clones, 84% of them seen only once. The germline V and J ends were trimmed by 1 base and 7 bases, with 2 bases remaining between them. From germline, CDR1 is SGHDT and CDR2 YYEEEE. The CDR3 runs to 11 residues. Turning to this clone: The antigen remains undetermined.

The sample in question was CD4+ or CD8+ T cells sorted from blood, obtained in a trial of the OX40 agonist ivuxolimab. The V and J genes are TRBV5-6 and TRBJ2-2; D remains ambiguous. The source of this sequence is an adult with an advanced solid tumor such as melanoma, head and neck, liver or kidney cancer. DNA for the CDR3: TGTGCCAGCAGCTTGTACGGGGAGCTGTTTTTT. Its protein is CASSLYGELFF.